A single T cell receptor (beta chain) is shown here with its context. This specimen belongs to a study of control samples from healthy donors and cancer patients. Clones were read by immunoSEQ multiplex PCR, and TCRdb kept only the in-frame ones, dropping some. The sample shows roughly 100,000 clones, about 86% of them seen only once. The CDR3 totals 16 residues. The TCR originated in a woman aged 45-65 years in good health. This sequence joins TRBV7-5 and TRBJ2-7; no DNA check was done on the table's D call, TRBD1. TRBV7-5 is tagged as a pseudogene. The source material was blood. The CDR3 is CARSSPPDSPLGEQYF. The CDR3 DNA reads as TGTGCCAGAAGCTCCCCACCCGACAGCCCCCTTGGCGAGCAGTACTTC.